The clone carrying this T cell receptor beta chain has at least ten counts. What it recognizes is unknown. The sample comes from a study of neurological immune-mediated disorders. General study findings and limits: The greatest degree of TCR clonal expansion was observed in HTLV-1-associated myelopathy, with the lowest in multiple sclerosis, below that of healthy controls. CDR3 amino acid sequences found in expanded clones were never shared across subjects, suggesting private repertoires in all groups.

One entry per CDR3 protein, called by TCRdb with MiXCR from the 5' RACE reads. The top ten hold about 5.5% of the sample, which has under 25,000 distinct CDR3 sequences, more than 2% seen once. Sequenced input: PBMCs. This receptor was identified in a young woman with multiple sclerosis.

CDR3 nucleotides: TGTGCCACCAGCAGAGATTTCGGCTCCTACGAGCAGTACTTC. Amino acid sequence: CATSRDFGSYEQYF. V is TRBV15 and J is TRBJ2-7; no clear D gene. Looked up from germline, CDR1 is LNHNV and CDR2 is YYDKDF (reference sequence). This CDR3 is built from 14 residues. Trimming removed 0 bases at V and 0 bases at J, with 6 bases between.